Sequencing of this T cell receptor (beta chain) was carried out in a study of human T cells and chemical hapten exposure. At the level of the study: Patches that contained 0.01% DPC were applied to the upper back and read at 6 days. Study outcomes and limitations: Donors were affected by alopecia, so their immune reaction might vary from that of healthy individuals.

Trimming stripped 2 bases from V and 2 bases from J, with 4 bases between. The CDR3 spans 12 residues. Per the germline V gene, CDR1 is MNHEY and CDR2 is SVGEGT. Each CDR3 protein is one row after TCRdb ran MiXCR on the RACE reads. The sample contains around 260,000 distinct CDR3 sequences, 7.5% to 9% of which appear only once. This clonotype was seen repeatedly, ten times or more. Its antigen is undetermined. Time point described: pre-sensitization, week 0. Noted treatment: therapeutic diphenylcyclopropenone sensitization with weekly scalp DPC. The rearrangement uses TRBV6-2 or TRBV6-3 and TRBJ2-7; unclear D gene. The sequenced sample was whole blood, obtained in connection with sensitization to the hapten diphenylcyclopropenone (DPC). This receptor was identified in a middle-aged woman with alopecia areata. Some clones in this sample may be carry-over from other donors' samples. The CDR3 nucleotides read TGTGCCAGCAGTTACGAGCCCTACGAGCAGTACTTC. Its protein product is CASSYEPYEQYF.